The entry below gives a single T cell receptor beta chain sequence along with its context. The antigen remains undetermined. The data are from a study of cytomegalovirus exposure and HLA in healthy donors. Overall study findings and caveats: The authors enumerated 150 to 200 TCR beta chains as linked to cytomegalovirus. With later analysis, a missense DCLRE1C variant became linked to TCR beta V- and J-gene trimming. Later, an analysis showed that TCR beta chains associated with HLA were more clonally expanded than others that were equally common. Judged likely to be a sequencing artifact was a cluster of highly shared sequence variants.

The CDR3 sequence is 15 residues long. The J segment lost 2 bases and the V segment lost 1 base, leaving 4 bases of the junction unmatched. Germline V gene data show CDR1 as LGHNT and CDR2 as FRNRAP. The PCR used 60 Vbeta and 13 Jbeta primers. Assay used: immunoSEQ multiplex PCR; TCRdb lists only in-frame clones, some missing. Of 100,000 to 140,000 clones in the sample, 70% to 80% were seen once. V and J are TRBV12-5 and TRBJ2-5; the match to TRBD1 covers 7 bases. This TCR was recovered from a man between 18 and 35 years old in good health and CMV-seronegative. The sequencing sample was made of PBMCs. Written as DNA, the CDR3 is TGTGCTAGTGGTTTGGCCGGGACAGCTCAAGAGACCCAGTACTTC. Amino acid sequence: CASGLAGTAQETQYF.